This T cell receptor beta chain appears in the sequencing data of a study of T cell responses to AZD1222 COVID-19 vaccine. Notes on the study in general: Seropositivity was recorded at baseline in only a handful of AZD1222 recipients.

Sequencing used immunoSEQ multiplex PCR; TCRdb keeps in-frame clones, though not all of them. The sample consists of about 140,000 clones, more than 80% of them appearing once. Trimming took 4 bases from V and 1 from J, leaving 16 bases between them. CDR3 length: 16 amino acids. Looked up from germline, CDR1 is LGHDT and CDR2 is YNNKEL (reference sequence). The table lists this clone with a count of one. Its matching antigen is unknown. The sequencing used peripheral blood, collected 28 days after the second dose of the MenACWY control vaccine. The TCR sequence derives from an adult who received the MenACWY meningococcal vaccine as a control. The rearrangement joins TRBV3-1 (or the pseudogene TRBV3-2) to TRBJ1-1; D is perhaps TRBD1 (5 bases). In DNA form, the CDR3 reads TGTGCCAGCAGCCCCCAAGTGAATACAGGGAACACTGAAGCTTTCTTT. Its protein is CASSPQVNTGNTEAFF.